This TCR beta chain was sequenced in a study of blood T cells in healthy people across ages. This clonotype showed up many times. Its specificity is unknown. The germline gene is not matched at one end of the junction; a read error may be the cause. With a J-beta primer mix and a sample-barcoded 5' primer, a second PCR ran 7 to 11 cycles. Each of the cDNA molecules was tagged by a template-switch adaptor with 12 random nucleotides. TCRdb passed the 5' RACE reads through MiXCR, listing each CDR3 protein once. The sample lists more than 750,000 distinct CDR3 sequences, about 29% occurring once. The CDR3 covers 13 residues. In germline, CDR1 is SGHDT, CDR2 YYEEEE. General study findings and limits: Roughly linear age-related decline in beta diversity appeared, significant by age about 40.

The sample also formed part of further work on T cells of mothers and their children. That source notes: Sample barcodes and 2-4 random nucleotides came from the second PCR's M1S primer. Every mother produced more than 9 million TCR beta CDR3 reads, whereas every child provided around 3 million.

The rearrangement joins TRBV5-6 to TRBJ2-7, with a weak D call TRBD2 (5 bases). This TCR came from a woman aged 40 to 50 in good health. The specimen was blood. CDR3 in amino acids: CASSSGLTYEQYF. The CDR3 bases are TGCGCCAGCAGCTCAGGACTGACCTACGAGCAGTACTTC.